The sequence of this T cell receptor (beta chain) was determined in a study of T cells in women clearing cervical HPV infection. Study information: Controls gave blood once infection was undetectable; cases at lesion identification. Cases' blood sampling followed lesion detection by median roughly five months (90 to 200).

A remark on this clone: The read terminates 3 residues before the CDR3 end, so the remaining end is supplied by the germline J gene.

V was pared by 3 bases and J by 6 bases, with 13 bases between. CDR1 SGHDT and CDR2 YYEEEE come from the germline V gene. The CDR3 contains 13 residues. The repertoire was sequenced with immunoSEQ multiplex PCR; TCRdb's copy has only in-frame clones and lacks some. The listing contains 11,000 or so clones. This chain links TRBV5-6 with TRBJ2-7; D remains unclear. The receptor comes from a woman between 18 and 70 years old with a cervical HPV16 infection that either progressed to CIN3+ or cleared (not recorded which). Sequencing was performed on blood buffy coat. The CDR3 sequence is CASSYFGSSEQYF. The CDR3 bases that were read are TGTGCCAGCAGCTACTTCGGGTCGTCCGAG.